In its sample, the clone carrying this T cell receptor (beta chain) was seen many times. The read falls 3 residues short of the CDR3 end, and the missing part is taken from the germline J gene. This specimen belongs to a study of T cell clonality in common variable immunodeficiency. Profiled with immunoSEQ multiplex PCR; TCRdb holds only in-frame clones, not every one. The sample presents tens of thousands of clones, none singletons. V was pared by 3 bases and J by 7 bases, with 8 bases of the junction left unmatched. Germline V gene sequence: CDR1 MGHRA, CDR2 YSYEKL. The CDR3 has 15 residues. This TCR came from a person between 18 and 75 years old in good health. J is TRBJ2-2 and V is TRBV4-1; 7 nucleotides line up with TRBD2. The sequencing input was peripheral blood mononuclear cells. The CDR3 loop reads CASSQAGLVLGELFF. CDR3 bases read: TGCGCCAGCAGCCAGGCCGGACTAGTTCTCGGGGAG.